The 25 T cell receptor beta chains below were found in one sample sequenced in a study of Ad26.COV2.S vaccination and SARS-CoV-2 variants. Using immunoSEQ multiplex PCR, the repertoire was profiled, and TCRdb retains in-frame clones only, with some absent. The sample consists of hundreds of thousands of clones, roughly 91% of them appearing once. Treatment specified: approximately 18 received Ad26.COV2.S at low or high dose, single or two shots; 5 received placebo; per-sample allocation not given. Sample collection was performed on day 63 after the first vaccine or placebo injection. The source was peripheral blood, collected in a trial of Ad26.COV2.S vaccine versus placebo. Receptors were obtained from a person between 18 and 65 years old who received the Ad26.COV2.S COVID-19 vaccine or a placebo.

V gene TRBV4-1 combines with J gene TRBJ2-7, with D possibly being TRBD1 (5 bases). The germline CDR1 and CDR2 sequences are MGHRA and YSYEKL. Between the trimmed V and J ends, which lost 1 base and 1 base, there was a span of 8 bases. The CDR3 covers 14 residues. The CDR3 region has the DNA TGCGCCAGCAGCCAAGGACAGACTTCCTACGAGCAGTACTTC. Translated: CASSQGQTSYEQYF.

CDR3 nucleotides: TGTGCCAGTAGAAACAGGGTTGGTGGTGAAGCTTTCTTT. This encodes CASRNRVGGEAFF. The V and J genes are TRBV19 and TRBJ1-1; perhaps TRBD1 as D (6 bases). This CDR3 comprises 13 residues. Germline CDR1 LNHDA, CDR2 SQIVND (reference sequence). Deletions cut 6 bases from V and 7 bases from J, with 15 bases between.

Only a few counts were recorded for this clone. As DNA, the CDR3 is TGTGCCACCTACACAGGAAGGGGCCTCTATGGCTACACCTTC. Amino acids: CATYTGRGLYGYTF. The V call is TRBV13, the J call TRBJ1-2; D may be TRBD1 (5 bases). The CDR3 has 14 residues. The V end lost 10 bases, the J end lost 4 bases, and 19 bases lay between the germline ends. Germline CDR1 and CDR2: PRHDT and FYEKMQ (reference sequence).

The chain is built from TRBV11-2 and TRBJ2-7; D is possibly TRBD1 or TRBD2 (5 bases each). Looked up from germline, CDR1 is SGHAT and CDR2 is FQNNGV. V was pared by 7 bases and J by 7 bases, with 20 bases between. The CDR3 spans 14 residues. The CDR3 region has the DNA TGTGCCAGCATAGGGGCAGCTCTGGGAGAGGAGCAGTACTTC. Translated: CASIGAALGEEQYF. The variable domain in full, completed from reference TRBV11-2 and TRBJ2-7, reads EAGVAQSPRYKIIEKRQSVAFWCNPISGHATLYWYQQILGQGPKLLIQFQNNGVVDDSQLPKDRFSAERLKGVDSTLKIQPAKLEDSAVYLCASIGAALGEEQYFGPGTRLTVT.

The chain uses TRBV7-9 and TRBJ2-1, with TRBD1 matching over 7 bases. This CDR3 has 15 amino acids. Looked up from germline, CDR1 is SEHNR and CDR2 is FQNEAQ (reference sequence). J was trimmed by 7 bases and V by 1 base; bases with no gene match: 7. CDR3 bases: TGTGCCAGCAGCTTAGTTGGGACAGAGAGGAATGAGCAGTTCTTC. Protein sequence: CASSLVGTERNEQFF.

The V gene is TRBV12-3 or TRBV12-4, the J gene TRBJ2-5; weak D call: TRBD1 (6 bases). CDR3 size: 13 residues. Between the trimmed V and J ends, which lost 4 bases and 0 bases, there was a span of 6 bases. CDR3 sequence: CASSWDNQETQYF. The CDR3 DNA reads as TGTGCCAGCAGTTGGGACAACCAAGAGACCCAGTACTTC.

This rearrangement joins TRBV5-1 to TRBJ2-7; 8 positions match TRBD1. Per the germline V gene, CDR1 is SGHRS and CDR2 is YFSETQ. The CDR3 spans 17 residues. V was pared by 4 bases and J by 3 bases, with 15 bases of the junction left unmatched. CDR3: CASSIGTGQTINYEQYF. DNA for the CDR3: TGCGCCAGCAGCATCGGGACAGGTCAAACAATAAACTACGAGCAGTACTTC.

V and J are TRBV29-1 and TRBJ1-2, with D uncertain. The CDR3 is 15 amino acids. The V and J ends lost 0 bases and 8 bases respectively, with 19 bases between them. Germline CDR1 and CDR2: SQVTM and ANQGSEA. CDR3 nucleotides: TGCAGCGTTGAAGATCTGGAGGACCTTCAAGGCGGCTACACCTTC. Protein product: CSVEDLEDLQGGYTF.

The chain employs TRBV15 and TRBJ1-6; TRBD1 aligns across 8 bases. The J segment lost 10 bases and the V segment lost 5 bases, leaving 4 bases of the junction unmatched. Germline V lookup: CDR1 LNHNV, CDR2 YYDKDF (reference sequence). The CDR3 is 13 amino acids. The CDR3 loop reads CATSLDRASPLHF. For the CDR3, the DNA is TGTGCCACCAGCTTGGACAGGGCATCACCCCTCCACTTT. The entire variable domain, with the rest obtained from reference TRBV15 and TRBJ1-6, is as follows: DAMVIQNPRYQVTQFGKPVTLSCSQTLNHNVMYWYQQKSSQAPKLLFHYYDKDFNNEADTPDNFQSRRPNTSFCFLDIRSPGLGDTAMYLCATSLDRASPLHFGNGTRLTVT.

The chain couples TRBV11-2 to TRBJ1-1; possibly TRBD1 for D (6 bases). This CDR3 region has 15 residues. CDR1 and CDR2 from the germline V gene are SGHAT and FQNNGV. V was cut by 4 bases and J by 0 bases, with 12 bases left in between. This CDR3 is CASSSYREMNTEAFF. In DNA, the CDR3 is TGTGCCAGCAGCTCCTACAGGGAAATGAACACTGAAGCTTTCTTT.

This sequence joins TRBV5-4 and TRBJ1-2; the D is unclear. The CDR3 covers 13 residues. V was trimmed by 4 bases and J by 7 bases, leaving 14 bases between them. Germline CDR1 and CDR2: SGHNT and YYREEE (reference sequence). This CDR3 reads CASSPGNSPGYTF. The CDR3 DNA follows: TGTGCCAGCAGCCCGGGGAACAGTCCTGGCTACACCTTC.

This clone was counted only a few times. The chain carries TRBV10-3 and TRBJ1-6; 9 bases line up with TRBD1. The CDR3 runs 16 residues. In germline, CDR1 is ENHRY, CDR2 SYGVKD. V gave up 3 bases and J gave up 6 bases; unmatched junction bases: 6. In DNA form, the CDR3 reads TGTGCCATCAGTGATGGGACAGGGTTCCGTAATTCACCCCTCCACTTT. Translation gives CAISDGTGFRNSPLHF.

The rearrangement joins TRBV7-9 to TRBJ1-1, with D maybe TRBD1 (5 bases). V shed 7 bases and J shed 4 bases, with 13 bases lying between them. Germline V gene data show CDR1 as SEHNR and CDR2 as FQNEAQ (reference sequence). There are 13 residues in the CDR3. CDR3 loop: CASTPGGSTEAFF. Written as DNA, the CDR3 is TGTGCCAGCACCCCGGGGGGAAGCACTGAAGCTTTCTTT.

The V call is TRBV5-1, the J call TRBJ2-2; D is undetermined. Trimming cost V 0 bases and J 7 bases, with 4 bases left between them. The CDR3 has 12 amino acids. The germline V gene encodes CDR1 SGHRS and CDR2 YFSETQ. As DNA, the CDR3 is TGCGCCAGCAGCTTGGGGGTCGGGGAGCTGTTTTTT. Its translation is CASSLGVGELFF.

This clone was found once. This chain links TRBV6-5 with TRBJ1-5; no reliable D call. The germline V and J ends were trimmed by 3 bases and 3 bases, with 9 bases remaining between them. Germline CDR1 reads MNHEY; CDR2 reads SVGAGI. The CDR3 extends over 14 amino acids. CDR3 sequence reads: CASSYDEFNQPQHF. In DNA form, the CDR3 reads TGTGCCAGCAGTTATGACGAGTTCAATCAGCCCCAGCATTTT.

The V call is TRBV15, the J call TRBJ2-1, with D possibly TRBD1 on 6 matching bases. CDR1 and CDR2 from the germline V gene are LNHNV and YYDKDF (reference sequence). V shed 1 base and J shed 3 bases, with 13 bases lying between them. The CDR3 is 16 amino acids. The CDR3 DNA reads TGTGCCACCAGCAGAGGTGGGCAGGGGTACTACAATGAGCAGTTCTTC. This sequence encodes CATSRGGQGYYNEQFF.

The chain carries TRBV7-2 and TRBJ1-6; TRBD1 is a possible D gene (6 bases). V was pared by 2 bases and J by 7 bases, with 12 bases between. Germline CDR1 SGHTA, CDR2 FQGNSA. This CDR3 has 15 residues. In DNA form, the CDR3 reads TGTGCCAGCAGCTTAACAGGGTTGGGGAATTCACCCCTCCACTTT. Amino acid sequence: CASSLTGLGNSPLHF.

The rearrangement uses TRBV7-2 and TRBJ2-1, with 8 bases matching TRBD2. With 6 bases clipped from V and 6 bases from J, the junction kept 10 bases outside the gene matches. The CDR3 sequence is 15 residues long. The germline CDR1 and CDR2 sequences are SGHTA and FQGNSA. The CDR3 reads CASRSGRGVGNEQFF. In nucleotides, the CDR3 is TGTGCCAGCAGGAGCGGGCGGGGGGTTGGCAATGAGCAGTTCTTC.

This clone was seen more than once but under ten times. The chain combines TRBV9 with TRBJ1-1, with 8 bases fitting TRBD1. CDR1 and CDR2 (germline): SGDLS, YYNGEE. The CDR3 spans 16 residues. V trimming: 4 bases; J trimming: 4 bases; junction bases outside the gene matches: 12. CDR3: CASSQTSGTGGTEAFF. The CDR3 coding sequence is TGTGCCAGCAGCCAGACCTCGGGAACAGGGGGCACTGAAGCTTTCTTT.

The chain joins TRBV15 to TRBJ2-5; tentative D call: TRBD2 (6 bases). CDR1 and CDR2 (germline): LNHNV, YYDKDF (reference sequence). Trimming cost V 0 bases and J 4 bases, with 9 bases left between them. The CDR3 totals 14 residues. This CDR3 is CATSRELAGETQYF. The CDR3 region has the DNA TGTGCCACCAGCAGAGAACTAGCTGGAGAGACCCAGTACTTC. The full variable domain, with the rest looked up from reference TRBV15 and TRBJ2-5, is DAMVIQNPRYQVTQFGKPVTLSCSQTLNHNVMYWYQQKSSQAPKLLFHYYDKDFNNEADTPDNFQSRRPNTSFCFLDIRSPGLGDTAMYLCATSRELAGETQYFGPGTRLLVL.

The chain employs TRBV30 and TRBJ2-1, with 7 nucleotides matching TRBD2. The CDR3 sequence is 14 residues long. The V segment lost 4 bases and the J segment 0 bases; nucleotides outside the gene matches: 3. Germline V gene data show CDR1 as GTSNPN and CDR2 as SVGIG (reference sequence). The CDR3 spells CAWTRDYSYNEQFF. Here the CDR3 DNA reads TGTGCCTGGACCCGGGACTACTCCTACAATGAGCAGTTCTTC.

The chain uses TRBV27 and TRBJ2-5, with D possibly TRBD2 on 6 matching bases. In germline, CDR1 is MNHEY, CDR2 SMNVEV (reference sequence). Trimming cost V 9 bases and J 3 bases, with 17 bases left between them. The CDR3 sequence is 14 residues long. The CDR3 loop is CASKRADFKETQYF. The CDR3 DNA follows: TGTGCCAGTAAGCGGGCAGATTTTAAAGAGACCCAGTACTTC.

The V call is TRBV5-1, the J call TRBJ1-5, with TRBD1 identical over 10 bases. The germline V gene encodes CDR1 SGHRS and CDR2 YFSETQ. The trim removed 2 bases at V and 5 bases at J, leaving 1 base unmatched. The CDR3 is 14 residues long. The CDR3 reads CASSLGQGDQPQHF. The CDR3 DNA follows: TGCGCCAGCAGCTTAGGACAGGGGGATCAGCCCCAGCATTTT. Supplemented by reference TRBV5-1 and TRBJ1-5, the full variable domain reads KAGVTQTPRYLIKTRGQQVTLSCSPISGHRSVSWYQQTPGQGLQFLFEYFSETQRNKGNFPGRFSGRQFSNSRSEMNVSTLELGDSALYLCASSLGQGDQPQHFGDGTRLSIL.

For the CDR3, the DNA is TGCGCCAGCAGCCCGACAGGGGGCTTCGATGGCTACACCTTC. Amino acids: CASSPTGGFDGYTF. The chain couples TRBV4-1 to TRBJ1-2; the match to TRBD1 covers 10 bases. V dropped 4 bases and J dropped 6; count of bases not matched to a gene: 5. Germline loops: CDR1 MGHRA, CDR2 YSYEKL. The CDR3 consists of 14 residues.

As for this clone: The junction does not match germline at one end; this may be a read error. The V and J genes are TRBV7-7 and TRBJ2-2; no definite D call. Looked up from germline, CDR1 is SSHAT and CDR2 is FNYEAQ (reference sequence). The CDR3 runs 14 residues. CDR3 DNA: TGTGCTAGCAGCTTGGAGCCCCGCACCGGGGAGCTGTTTTTT. Translated, it gives CASSLEPRTGELFF.